This T cell receptor (beta chain) was retrieved from a study of shared clonotypes between healthy human individuals. Study-wide findings and caveats: Clonotype sharing across a few donors was observed for around 4.5% of naive CD4 clonotypes.

Measured with immunoSEQ multiplex PCR; TCRdb has only the in-frame clones, and not every one. This sample carries about 680,000 clones, around 78% of them seen once, and the ten largest clones take about 1.8%. About this clone itself: Its antigen is unknown.

The V and J ends lost 5 bases and 3 bases, in that order; junction bases with no gene match: 5. The germline V gene encodes CDR1 SEHNR and CDR2 FQNEAQ (reference sequence). CDR3 length: 14 residues. Naive CD45RA+ and memory CD45RA-negative subsets were split from CD4+ cells. The TCR comes from a woman between 25 and 40 years old in good health. Sequencing used memory CD4+ T cells sorted from blood. Subset defined: CD45RA-negative fraction. The chain is built from TRBV7-9 and TRBJ2-7, with 9 nucleotides matching TRBD1. The CDR3 bases are TGTGCCAGCAGCATTGGGACAGGGCGCTACGAGCAGTACTTC. Residues: CASSIGTGRYEQYF.